The 31 T cell receptor beta chains below were found in one sample sequenced in a study of STAT5B mutations in CD4+ large granular lymphocyte leukemia. Profiling relied on immunoSEQ multiplex PCR, and the TCRdb table lists in-frame clones only, not all of them. The sample includes tens of thousands of clones, roughly 79% of them seen just once. The sample taken for sequencing was CD4+ T cells from blood buffy coats. These receptors came from a human donor in good health.

V and J are TRBV7-9 and TRBJ2-1; 11 nucleotides line up with TRBD2. Germline-derived CDR1 and CDR2 are SEHNR and FQNEAQ (reference sequence). The CDR3 totals 17 residues. Unmatched junction bases numbered 6, after V lost 5 bases and J lost 0 bases. The CDR3 sequence: CASSPRGTSGSYNEQFF. The DNA of the CDR3 is TGTGCCAGCAGCCCGCGGGGGACTAGCGGCTCCTACAATGAGCAGTTCTTC.

The J gene is TRBJ2-7, the V gene TRBV7-2, with TRBD2 as a possible D gene (5 bases). The CDR3 has 15 amino acids. The germline gives CDR1 SGHTA, CDR2 FQGNSA. V lost 0 bases, J lost 2 bases, and 11 bases lay in between. The CDR3 DNA reads as TGTGCCAGCAGCTTAGCGTTGGGAGCGCCCTACGAGCAGTACTTC. Translation gives CASSLALGAPYEQYF.

This clone has only a few counts. The rearrangement links TRBV7-2 to TRBJ1-6; a possible D gene is TRBD1 (6 bases). V dropped 6 bases and J dropped 7 bases, with 10 bases sitting between them. Germline V gene lookup returns CDR1 SGHTA and CDR2 FQGNSA. This CDR3 region has 13 residues. The CDR3 here is CASRQGVNSPLHF. The CDR3 DNA reads TGTGCCAGCAGACAGGGTGTCAATTCACCCCTCCACTTT.

The chain carries TRBV18 and TRBJ2-5; D is unclear. V was pared by 0 bases and J by 6 bases, with 11 bases between. Germline CDR1 is KGHSH and CDR2 is LQKENI. The CDR3 is made up of 14 amino acids. The CDR3 bases are TGTGCCAGCTCACCACCGCTCGAGCCGCAGACCCAGTACTTC. Translated, it gives CASSPPLEPQTQYF.

The chain recombines TRBV6-5 with TRBJ2-7; weak D call: TRBD2 (5 bases). From germline, CDR1 is MNHEY and CDR2 SVGAGI. The CDR3 loop spans 15 amino acids. V was pared by 6 bases and J by 2 bases, with 17 bases between. The CDR3 nucleotides read TGTGCCAGCAGCCCTCCCGGGGTTAAGGCCTACGAGCAGTACTTC. Amino acid sequence: CASSPPGVKAYEQYF.

V usage is TRBV7-2 and J usage is TRBJ2-7, with TRBD2 matching over 7 bases. Germline V lookup: CDR1 SGHTA, CDR2 FQGNSA. The length of the CDR3 is 15 residues. V trimming: 5 bases; J trimming: 3 bases; junction bases outside the gene matches: 10. The CDR3 region has the DNA TGTGCCAGCAGCACCTCATTAGCGGGCTTCTACGAGCAGTACTTC. Translation gives CASSTSLAGFYEQYF.

The rearrangement joins TRBV4-3 to TRBJ2-7, with TRBD2 identical over 10 bases. J lost 7 bases, V lost 3 bases, and 12 bases had no gene match. Germline CDR1 reads LGHNA; CDR2 reads YSLEER. The CDR3 runs 16 residues. CDR3 sequence reads: CASSQSSGTSAGEQYF. The CDR3 coding sequence is TGCGCCAGCAGCCAGTCCTCTGGGACTAGCGCTGGGGAGCAGTACTTC.

The CDR3 DNA reads TGCGCCAGCAGCCCCCAAGTGATTGGCACCGGGGAGCTGTTTTTT. It encodes CASSPQVIGTGELFF. This sequence joins TRBV4-3 and TRBJ2-2; no clear D gene. The V gene lost 4 bases and the J gene lost 4 bases, with 13 bases spanning the gap. Germline CDR1 is LGHNA and CDR2 is YSLEER. The CDR3 is 15 amino acids.

This clone was seen only once. The V and J genes are TRBV19 and TRBJ1-4; D gene unclear. The CDR3 loop spans 16 amino acids. Per the germline V gene, CDR1 is LNHDA and CDR2 is SQIVND (reference sequence). Trimming shortened V by 3 bases and J by 7 bases, and 18 bases separated the two germline ends. The CDR3 here is CASSINLIRTGEKLFF. The CDR3 DNA follows: TGTGCCAGTAGTATTAACCTCATACGGACGGGTGAAAAACTGTTTTTT.

V is TRBV7-9 and J is TRBJ2-5, with D uncertain. CDR3 length equals 12 residues. Germline V gene data show CDR1 as SEHNR and CDR2 as FQNEAQ (reference sequence). Trimming shortened V by 4 bases and J by 5 bases, and 8 bases separated the two germline ends. CDR3 sequence: CASSSTGETQYF. Written as DNA, the CDR3 is TGTGCCAGCAGCTCGACGGGTGAGACCCAGTACTTC.

V gene TRBV5-1 combines with J gene TRBJ2-7; 7 nucleotides align to TRBD1. V was clipped by 5 bases and J by 9 bases; unmatched bases: 14. The CDR3 has 14 amino acids. Germline assignment: CDR1 SGHRS and CDR2 YFSETQ. This CDR3 reads CASSPGTELGWQYF. In DNA form, the CDR3 reads TGCGCCAGCAGTCCCGGGACAGAACTCGGGTGGCAGTACTTC.

The chain employs TRBV19 and TRBJ2-1; no reliable D call. Trimming pared 4 bases from V and 9 bases from J, leaving 7 bases between. This CDR3 region has 11 residues. Germline-derived CDR1 and CDR2 are LNHDA and SQIVND (reference sequence). CDR3 sequence: CASSNGLEQFF. CDR3 bases: TGTGCCAGTAGTAACGGTCTTGAGCAGTTCTTC.

This clone turned up a few times. The chain is built from TRBV5-1 and TRBJ1-1; D unresolved. The CDR3 is 15 amino acids. Germline CDR1 and CDR2: SGHRS and YFSETQ. Trimming took off 1 base at V and 0 bases at J, with 10 bases between the two ends. In nucleotides, the CDR3 is TGCGCCAGCAGCTTGAGTCTAGGGCTGAACACTGAAGCTTTCTTT. This codes for CASSLSLGLNTEAFF.

The chain joins TRBV9 to TRBJ1-2, with D uncertain. The V gene lost 4 bases and the J gene lost 6 bases, with 16 bases spanning the gap. The germline CDR1 and CDR2 sequences are SGDLS and YYNGEE. The CDR3 runs 14 residues. The CDR3 is CASSPTLYNHGYTF. DNA of the CDR3: TGTGCCAGCAGCCCGACCCTATACAACCATGGCTACACCTTC.

This clone was observed a handful of times. V gene TRBV27 combines with J gene TRBJ1-2, with a tentative D call TRBD1 (5 bases). Germline lookup yields CDR1 MNHEY and CDR2 SMNVEV (reference sequence). The CDR3 runs 13 residues. The ends were cut back, 0 bases at V and 5 bases at J, with 7 bases in the middle. The CDR3 spells CASSLSGAYGYTF. The CDR3, as DNA: TGTGCCAGCAGTTTATCCGGGGCATATGGCTACACCTTC.

The chain recombines TRBV18 with TRBJ1-2, with TRBD1 as a possible D gene (6 bases). The CDR3 length is 15 residues. The germline V gene encodes CDR1 KGHSH and CDR2 LQKENI. V dropped 2 bases and J dropped 3 bases, with 13 bases sitting between them. The chain's CDR3 is CASSPGTNRDYGYTF. CDR3 in DNA: TGTGCCAGCTCACCAGGGACTAACAGGGACTATGGCTACACCTTC.

Regarding this clone: It is unclear where the CDR3 begins or ends on the DNA, so no DNA is shown, and the CDR3 is as TCRdb lists it. This chain joins TRBV2 and TRBJ2-1; the D segment call TRBD2 is taken from the table without a DNA check. The germline V gene has CDR1 SNHLY and CDR2 FYNNEI. Termini included, the CDR3 measures 14 amino acids. The CDR3 spells CASSTSAGENEQFF.

This clone was counted a few times. The rearrangement joins TRBV12-5 to TRBJ2-2; possibly TRBD2 for D (6 bases). The CDR3 has 15 amino acids. Germline-derived CDR1 and CDR2 are LGHNT and FRNRAP. V lost 5 bases, J lost 6 bases, and 16 bases lay in between. CDR3 sequence (DNA): TGTGCTAGTGGTACGGGGAGGCTATCGCCCGGGGAGCTGTTTTTT. Translated: CASGTGRLSPGELFF.

V is TRBV19 and J is TRBJ2-5; D not resolved. The ends were cut back, 1 base at V and 1 base at J, with 10 bases in the middle. Germline CDR1 and CDR2: LNHDA and SQIVND (reference sequence). CDR3 length equals 15 residues. DNA for the CDR3: TGTGCCAGTAGTATAGCCAGAGGAGTCCAAGAGACCCAGTACTTC. Translation: CASSIARGVQETQYF.

This chain joins TRBV4-2 and TRBJ2-6; 10 bases are shared with TRBD1. Germline loops: CDR1 LGHNA, CDR2 YNFKEQ. Trimming at V came to 7 bases and at J to 7 bases, leaving 4 bases not matched to a gene. The CDR3 runs to 14 residues. The CDR3 bases are TGTGCCAGCAAGGGACAGGGGCCTGCCAACGTCCTGACTTTC. This translates into CASKGQGPANVLTF.

The chain couples TRBV5-6 to TRBJ1-2, with a weak D call TRBD1 (6 bases). Trimming stripped 0 bases from V and 4 bases from J, with 7 bases between. CDR1 SGHDT and CDR2 YYEEEE come from the germline V gene. This CDR3 contains 13 residues. The CDR3 loop is CASSLEQGYGYTF. For the CDR3, the DNA is TGTGCCAGCAGCTTGGAACAGGGCTATGGCTACACCTTC.

This clone was counted only a few times. This rearrangement joins TRBV4-2 to TRBJ2-7; TRBD1 agrees at 10 bases. Looked up from germline, CDR1 is LGHNA and CDR2 is YNFKEQ. This CDR3 comprises 14 residues. Trimming cost V 3 bases and J 2 bases; bases outside gene matches: 1. This chain's CDR3 is CASSQGQGTYEQYF. In DNA form, the CDR3 reads TGTGCCAGCAGCCAGGGACAGGGGACCTACGAGCAGTACTTC.

The chain recombines TRBV28 with TRBJ2-6; D remains unclear. Trimming shortened V by 3 bases and J by 2 bases, and 2 bases separated the two germline ends. The germline gives CDR1 MDHEN, CDR2 SYDVKM. CDR3 length: 13 residues. Here the CDR3 reads CASSLAGANVLTF. In nucleotides, the CDR3 is TGTGCCAGCAGTTTGGCTGGGGCCAACGTCCTGACTTTC.

In this sample, this clone turned up a few times. The chain combines TRBV6-1 with TRBJ2-7; 7 nucleotides align to TRBD1. In germline, CDR1 is MNHNS, CDR2 SASEGT. V lost 7 bases to trimming and J lost 2 bases; unmatched junction nucleotides: 5. CDR3 size: 13 residues. As DNA, the CDR3 is TGTGCCAGCAAGATACAGGGGACCTACGAGCAGTACTTC. Translation gives CASKIQGTYEQYF.

The CDR3: CASSEQVGTDTQYF. CDR3 sequence (DNA): TGTGCCAGCAGTGAGCAGGTGGGCACAGATACGCAGTATTTT. The chain has TRBV6-1 and TRBJ2-3; no clear D. The germline V and J ends were trimmed by 3 bases and 1 base, with 8 bases remaining between them. The germline CDR1 and CDR2 sequences are MNHNS and SASEGT. The CDR3 spans 14 residues.

As DNA, the CDR3 is TGTGCCAGCAGCTCATCGGGGGTAGAGTCACCCCTCCACTTT. Its translation: CASSSSGVESPLHF. The chain uses TRBV7-9 and TRBJ1-6; TRBD1 might be the D (5 bases). The V end was cut by 4 bases, the J end by 10 bases, with 14 bases between. The CDR3 has 14 amino acids. Germline V gene sequence: CDR1 SEHNR, CDR2 FQNEAQ (reference sequence).

The gene calls are TRBV2 and TRBJ2-2; D ambiguous. The CDR3 contains 10 residues. The V gene lost 3 bases and the J gene lost 13 bases, with 6 bases spanning the gap. The V gene's germline CDR1 is SNHLY and CDR2 FYNNEI. The CDR3 reads CASSDRVLFF. CDR3 sequence (DNA): TGTGCCAGCAGTGACCGGGTGCTGTTTTTT.

The chain joins TRBV6-5 to TRBJ2-1; 13 bases are shared with TRBD2. J was trimmed by 9 bases and V by 4 bases; bases with no gene match: 3. The germline gives CDR1 MNHEY, CDR2 SVGAGI. This CDR3 contains 14 residues. The CDR3 spells CASSWGLAGSEQFF. In nucleotides, the CDR3 is TGTGCCAGCAGTTGGGGACTAGCGGGATCTGAGCAGTTCTTC.

The chain employs TRBV2 and TRBJ2-5; D not certain. The tail of the sequence fits TRBJ2-7 better, so the J call may be wrong. Germline V gives CDR1 SNHLY, CDR2 FYNNEI. The CDR3 has 13 residues. The CDR3 bases are TGTGCCAGCAGTGAAGCGTACTGGGGCGAGCAGTACTTC. This encodes CASSEAYWGEQYF.

J is TRBJ2-1 and V is TRBV5-4, with 9 nucleotides matching TRBD1. Germline loops: CDR1 SGHNT, CDR2 YYREEE (reference sequence). The CDR3 length is 16 residues. The J segment lost 7 bases and the V segment lost 2 bases, leaving 10 bases of the junction unmatched. The CDR3 here is CASSLGPGQGGNEQFF. The DNA for the CDR3 is TGTGCCAGCAGCTTAGGCCCGGGACAGGGAGGAAATGAGCAGTTCTTC.

This clone appeared a few times. V and J are TRBV20-1 and TRBJ1-2; D remains unclear. Germline CDR1 reads DFQATT; CDR2 reads SNEGSKA (reference sequence). CDR3 size: 11 residues. The V end lost 7 bases, the J end lost 4 bases, and 10 bases lay between the germline ends. In DNA form, the CDR3 reads TGCAGTGGAGGCGAACCCTATGGCTACACCTTC. It translates to CSGGEPYGYTF.